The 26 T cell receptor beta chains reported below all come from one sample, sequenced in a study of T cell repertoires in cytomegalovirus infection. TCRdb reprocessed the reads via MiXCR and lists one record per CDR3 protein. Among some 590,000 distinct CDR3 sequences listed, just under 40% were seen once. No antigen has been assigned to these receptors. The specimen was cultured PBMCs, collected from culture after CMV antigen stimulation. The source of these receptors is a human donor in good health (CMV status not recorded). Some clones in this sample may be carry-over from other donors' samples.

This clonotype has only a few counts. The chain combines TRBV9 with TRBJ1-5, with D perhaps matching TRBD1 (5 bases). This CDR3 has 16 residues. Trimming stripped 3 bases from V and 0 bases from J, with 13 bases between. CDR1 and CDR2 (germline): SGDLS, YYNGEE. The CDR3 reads CASSAWDAYSNQPQHF. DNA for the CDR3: TGTGCCAGCAGCGCGTGGGACGCATATAGCAATCAGCCCCAGCATTTT. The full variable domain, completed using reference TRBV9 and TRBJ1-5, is DSGVTQTPKHLITATGQRVTLRCSPRSGDLSVYWYQQSLDQGLQFLIQYYNGEERAKGNILERFSAQQFPDLHSELNLSSLELGDSALYFCASSAWDAYSNQPQHFGDGTRLSIL.

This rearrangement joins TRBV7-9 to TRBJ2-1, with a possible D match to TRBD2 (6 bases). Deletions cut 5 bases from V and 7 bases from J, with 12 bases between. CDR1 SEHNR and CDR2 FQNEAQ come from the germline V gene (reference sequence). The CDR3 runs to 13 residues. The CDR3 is CASSPTTRNEQFF. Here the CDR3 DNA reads TGTGCCAGCAGCCCCACGACTAGGAATGAGCAGTTCTTC.

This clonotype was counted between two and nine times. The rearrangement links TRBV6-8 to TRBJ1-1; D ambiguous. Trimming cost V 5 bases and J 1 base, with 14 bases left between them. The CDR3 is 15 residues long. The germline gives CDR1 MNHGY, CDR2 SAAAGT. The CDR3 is CASSDPRMGNTEAFF. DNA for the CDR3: TGTGCCAGCAGTGATCCGAGAATGGGGAACACTGAAGCTTTCTTT.

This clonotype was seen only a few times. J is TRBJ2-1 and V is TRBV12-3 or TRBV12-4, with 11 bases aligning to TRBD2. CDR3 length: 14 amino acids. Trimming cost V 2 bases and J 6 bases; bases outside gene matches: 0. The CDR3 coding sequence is TGTGCCAGCAGTTTAACTAGCGGGAGCAATGAGCAGTTCTTC. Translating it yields CASSLTSGSNEQFF.

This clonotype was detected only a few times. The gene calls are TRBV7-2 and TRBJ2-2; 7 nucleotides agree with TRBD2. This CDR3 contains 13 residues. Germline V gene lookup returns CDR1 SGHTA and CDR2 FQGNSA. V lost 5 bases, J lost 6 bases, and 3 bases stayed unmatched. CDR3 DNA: TGTGCCAGCAGCCAAACTAGCGCCGGGGAGCTGTTTTTT. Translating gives CASSQTSAGELFF. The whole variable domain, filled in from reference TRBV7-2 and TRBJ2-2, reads GAGVSQSPSNKVTEKGKDVELRCDPISGHTALYWYRQSLGQGLEFLIYFQGNSAPDKSGLPSDRFSAERTGGSVSTLTIQRTQQEDSAVYLCASSQTSAGELFFGEGSRLTVL.

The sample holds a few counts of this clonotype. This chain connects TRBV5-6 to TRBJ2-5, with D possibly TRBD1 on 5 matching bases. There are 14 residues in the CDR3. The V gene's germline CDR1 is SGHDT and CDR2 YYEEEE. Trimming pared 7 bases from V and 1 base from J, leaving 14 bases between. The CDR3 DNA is TGTGCCAGCGGCGGAAGGGGCTCCCAAGAGACCCAGTACTTC. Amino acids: CASGGRGSQETQYF.

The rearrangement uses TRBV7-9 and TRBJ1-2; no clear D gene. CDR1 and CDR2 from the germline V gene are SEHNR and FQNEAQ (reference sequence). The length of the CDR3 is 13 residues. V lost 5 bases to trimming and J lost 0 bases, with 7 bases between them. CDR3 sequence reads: CASSPTTNYGYTF. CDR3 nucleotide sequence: TGTGCCAGCAGCCCGACAACTAACTATGGCTACACCTTC.

CDR3 sequence reads: CASSHLNTEAFF. As DNA, the CDR3 is TGTGCCAGTAGTCACTTGAACACTGAAGCTTTCTTT. This rearrangement joins TRBV19 to TRBJ1-1; D not certain. Per germline, CDR1 LNHDA and CDR2 SQIVND (reference sequence). The CDR3 has 12 residues. Between the trimmed V and J ends, which lost 5 bases and 0 bases, there was a span of 4 bases.

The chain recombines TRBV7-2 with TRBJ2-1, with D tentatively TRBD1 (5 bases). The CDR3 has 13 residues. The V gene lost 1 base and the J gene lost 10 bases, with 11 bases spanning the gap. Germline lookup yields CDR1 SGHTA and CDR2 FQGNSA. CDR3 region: CASSLETAGEQFF. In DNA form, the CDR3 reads TGTGCCAGCAGCTTAGAGACAGCAGGCGAGCAGTTCTTC.

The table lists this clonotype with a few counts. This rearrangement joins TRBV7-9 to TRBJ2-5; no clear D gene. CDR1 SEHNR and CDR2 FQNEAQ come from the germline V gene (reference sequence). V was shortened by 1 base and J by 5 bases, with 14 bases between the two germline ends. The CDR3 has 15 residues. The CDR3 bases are TGTGCCAGCAGCTTAGGTCCCAGAGGCCGGGAGACCCAGTACTTC. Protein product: CASSLGPRGRETQYF.

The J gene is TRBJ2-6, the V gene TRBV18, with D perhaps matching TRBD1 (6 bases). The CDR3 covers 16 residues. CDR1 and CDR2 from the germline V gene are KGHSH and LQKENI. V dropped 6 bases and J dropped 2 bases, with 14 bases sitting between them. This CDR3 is CASSQIQGAGANVLTF. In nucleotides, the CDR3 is TGTGCCAGCTCCCAAATACAGGGAGCTGGGGCCAACGTCCTGACTTTC.

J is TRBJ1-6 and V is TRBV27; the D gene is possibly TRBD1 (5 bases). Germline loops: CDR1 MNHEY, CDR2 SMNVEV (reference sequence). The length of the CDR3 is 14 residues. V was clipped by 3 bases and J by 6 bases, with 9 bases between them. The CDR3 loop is CASSLGGGNSPLHF. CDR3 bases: TGTGCCAGCAGTTTGGGGGGAGGTAATTCACCCCTCCACTTT.

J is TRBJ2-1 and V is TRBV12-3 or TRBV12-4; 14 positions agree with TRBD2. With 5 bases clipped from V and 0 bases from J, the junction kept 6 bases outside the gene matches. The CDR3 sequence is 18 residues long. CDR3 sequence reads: CASSITGTSGSSYNEQFF. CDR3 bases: TGTGCCAGCAGTATCACCGGGACTAGCGGGAGCTCCTACAATGAGCAGTTCTTC.

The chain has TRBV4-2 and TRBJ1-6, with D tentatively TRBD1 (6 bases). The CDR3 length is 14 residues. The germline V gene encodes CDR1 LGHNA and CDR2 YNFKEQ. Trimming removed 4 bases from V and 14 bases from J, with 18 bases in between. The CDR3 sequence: CASSRRTGLGTLHF. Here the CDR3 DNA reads TGTGCCAGCAGCCGGAGAACAGGGTTAGGAACCCTCCACTTT.

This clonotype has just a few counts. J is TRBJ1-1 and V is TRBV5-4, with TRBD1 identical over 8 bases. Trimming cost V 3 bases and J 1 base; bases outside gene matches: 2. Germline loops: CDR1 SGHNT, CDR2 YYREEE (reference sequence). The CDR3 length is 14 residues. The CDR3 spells CASSSDRANTEAFF. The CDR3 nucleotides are TGTGCCAGCAGCTCGGACAGGGCGAACACTGAAGCTTTCTTT.

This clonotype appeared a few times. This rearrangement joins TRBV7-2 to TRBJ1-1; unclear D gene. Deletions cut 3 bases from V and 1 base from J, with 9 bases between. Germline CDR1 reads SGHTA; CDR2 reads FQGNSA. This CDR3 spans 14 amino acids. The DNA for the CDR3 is TGTGCCAGCAGCTTTTGGTTCCCGAACACTGAAGCTTTCTTT. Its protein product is CASSFWFPNTEAFF.

The CDR3 DNA reads as TGCGCCAGCAGCTTGGTCGGGGGGGCTGGTTGGATTACAGATACGCAGTATTTT. Encoded protein: CASSLVGGAGWITDTQYF. V is TRBV5-1 and J is TRBJ2-3; 8 bases match TRBD2. This CDR3 contains 18 residues. CDR1 SGHRS and CDR2 YFSETQ come from the germline V gene. The ends lost 0 bases at V and 3 bases at J; junction bases unmatched: 12.

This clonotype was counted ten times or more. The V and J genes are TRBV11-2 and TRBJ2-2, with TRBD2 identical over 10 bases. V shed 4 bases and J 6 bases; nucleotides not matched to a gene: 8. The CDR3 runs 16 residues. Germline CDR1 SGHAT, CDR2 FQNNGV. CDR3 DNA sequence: TGTGCCAGCAGCTCCTCTAGCGGGAGTTCCCCCGGGGAGCTGTTTTTT. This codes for CASSSSSGSSPGELFF. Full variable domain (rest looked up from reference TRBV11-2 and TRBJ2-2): EAGVAQSPRYKIIEKRQSVAFWCNPISGHATLYWYQQILGQGPKLLIQFQNNGVVDDSQLPKDRFSAERLKGVDSTLKIQPAKLEDSAVYLCASSSSSGSSPGELFFGEGSRLTVL.

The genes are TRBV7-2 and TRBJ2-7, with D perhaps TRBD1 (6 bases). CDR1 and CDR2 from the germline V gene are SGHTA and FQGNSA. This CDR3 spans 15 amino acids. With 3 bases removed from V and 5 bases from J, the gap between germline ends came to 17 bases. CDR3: CASSLRSIGGHEQYF. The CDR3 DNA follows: TGTGCCAGCAGCTTGCGTAGCATAGGGGGTCACGAGCAGTACTTC.

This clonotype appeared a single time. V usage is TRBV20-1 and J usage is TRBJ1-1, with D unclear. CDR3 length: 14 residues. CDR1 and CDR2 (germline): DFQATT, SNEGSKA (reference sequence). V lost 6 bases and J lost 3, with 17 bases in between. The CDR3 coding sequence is TGCAGTGCCCCAAACCCCGGGCCTGACACTGAAGCTTTCTTT. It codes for CSAPNPGPDTEAFF.

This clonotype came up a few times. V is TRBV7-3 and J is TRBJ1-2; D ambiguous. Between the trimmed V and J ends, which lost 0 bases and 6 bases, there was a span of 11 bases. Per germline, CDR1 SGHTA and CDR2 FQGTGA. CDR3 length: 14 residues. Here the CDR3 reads CASSLTGELDGYTF. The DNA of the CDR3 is TGTGCCAGCAGCTTAACGGGTGAGCTTGATGGCTACACCTTC.

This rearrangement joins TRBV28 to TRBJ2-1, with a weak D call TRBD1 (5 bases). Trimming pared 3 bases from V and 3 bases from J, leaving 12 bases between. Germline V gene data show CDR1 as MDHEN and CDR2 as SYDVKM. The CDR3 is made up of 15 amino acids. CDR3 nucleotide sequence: TGTGCCAGCAGTTTTATGTCCAGGGACTACAATGAGCAGTTCTTC. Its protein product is CASSFMSRDYNEQFF.

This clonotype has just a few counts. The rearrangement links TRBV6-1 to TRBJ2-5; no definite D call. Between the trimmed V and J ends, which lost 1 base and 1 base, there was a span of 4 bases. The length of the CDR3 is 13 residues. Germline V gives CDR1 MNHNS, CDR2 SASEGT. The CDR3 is CASSEGPQETQYF. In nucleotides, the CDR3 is TGTGCCAGCAGTGAAGGTCCCCAAGAGACCCAGTACTTC.

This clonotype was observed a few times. CDR3 residues: CASQLAGLYNEQFF. CDR3 sequence (DNA): TGTGCCAGTCAACTAGCGGGGTTGTACAATGAGCAGTTCTTC. This chain connects TRBV27 to TRBJ2-1; 10 bases agree with TRBD2. The V gene's germline CDR1 is MNHEY and CDR2 SMNVEV (reference sequence). The CDR3 loop spans 14 amino acids. V gave up 9 bases and J gave up 4 bases; unmatched junction bases: 6.

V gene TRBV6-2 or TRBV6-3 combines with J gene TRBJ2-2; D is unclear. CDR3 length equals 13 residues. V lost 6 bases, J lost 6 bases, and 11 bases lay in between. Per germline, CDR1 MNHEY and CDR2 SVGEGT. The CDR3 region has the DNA TGTGCCAGCAGATCAACAGTCGCCGGGGAGCTGTTTTTT. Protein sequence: CASRSTVAGELFF.

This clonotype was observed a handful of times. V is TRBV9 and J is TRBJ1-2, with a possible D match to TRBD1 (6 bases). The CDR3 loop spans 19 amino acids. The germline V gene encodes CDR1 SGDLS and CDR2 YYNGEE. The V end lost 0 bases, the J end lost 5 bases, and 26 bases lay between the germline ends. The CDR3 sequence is CASSVDYMGGLPSKYGYTF. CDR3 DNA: TGTGCCAGCAGCGTAGATTATATGGGGGGGCTTCCCTCGAAATATGGCTACACCTTC.